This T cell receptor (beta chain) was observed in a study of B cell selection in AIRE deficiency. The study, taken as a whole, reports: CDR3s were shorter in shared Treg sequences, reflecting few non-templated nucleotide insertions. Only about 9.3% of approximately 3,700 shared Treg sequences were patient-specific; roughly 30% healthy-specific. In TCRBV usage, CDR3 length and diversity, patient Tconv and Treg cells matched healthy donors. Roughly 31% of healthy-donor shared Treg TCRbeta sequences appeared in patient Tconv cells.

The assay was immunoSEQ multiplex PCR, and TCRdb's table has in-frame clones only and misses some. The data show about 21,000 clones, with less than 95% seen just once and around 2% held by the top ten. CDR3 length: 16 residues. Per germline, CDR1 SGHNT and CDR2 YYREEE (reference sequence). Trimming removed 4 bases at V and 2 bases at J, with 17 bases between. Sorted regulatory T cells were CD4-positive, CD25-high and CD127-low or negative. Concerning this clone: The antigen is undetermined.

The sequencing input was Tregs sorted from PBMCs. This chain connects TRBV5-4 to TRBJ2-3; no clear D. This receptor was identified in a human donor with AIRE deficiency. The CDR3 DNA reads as TGTGCCAGCAGCATTGACCGCGCGTTTTACACAGATACGCAGTATTTT. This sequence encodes CASSIDRAFYTDTQYF.